Following are 27 T cell receptor beta chains from one sample sequenced in a study of T cells in Graves' hyperthyroidism and ophthalmopathy. Amplified regions were TCR beta CDR3 sequences from RNA transcripts. The HTBI set primed first-round TCR CDR3 RT-PCR. Using its own MiXCR run on the multiplex PCR reads, TCRdb lists one record per CDR3 protein. The table shows approximately 870,000 distinct CDR3 sequences, with more than 30% occurring only once. Specimen: blood. These receptors were obtained from a man between 18 and 29 years old with Graves' hyperthyroidism.

The chain recombines TRBV6-1 with TRBJ2-5; 7 bases fit TRBD2. CDR3 size: 13 residues. Germline assignment: CDR1 MNHNS and CDR2 SASEGT. Trimming removed 8 bases from V and 4 bases from J; junction bases left unmatched: 7. This CDR3 reads CASGTILPETQYF. CDR3 DNA: TGTGCCAGCGGGACTATCCTCCCAGAGACCCAGTACTTC.

This clonotype is a singleton in its sample. Just one base apart from a much larger clone, this may be a read error. No conserved phenylalanine or tryptophan ends this CDR3, so it is likely a read error. J is TRBJ1-1 and V is TRBV5-1; D is unresolved. The CDR3 runs to 14 residues. CDR1 SGHRS and CDR2 YFSETQ come from the germline V gene. V was pared by 0 bases and J by 0 bases, with 6 bases between. The CDR3 region is CASSLVEVNTEAFL. CDR3 bases: TGCGCCAGCAGCTTGGTGGAGGTGAACACTGAAGCTTTCCTT.

The chain carries TRBV4-1 and TRBJ2-5, with TRBD2 matching 8 bases. CDR3 length: 17 residues. V shed 4 bases and J 2 bases; nucleotides not matched to a gene: 12. Per the germline V gene, CDR1 is MGHRA and CDR2 is YSYEKL. CDR3 sequence reads: CASSRLPGLVVQETQYF. The CDR3 DNA is TGCGCCAGCAGCCGATTACCGGGACTAGTCGTTCAAGAGACCCAGTACTTC.

At least ten counts were recorded for this clonotype. This rearrangement joins TRBV10-3 to TRBJ2-7; D is unresolved. This CDR3 comprises 14 residues. Trimming pared 0 bases from V and 2 bases from J, leaving 8 bases between. Germline V gene data show CDR1 as ENHRY and CDR2 as SYGVKD. CDR3 in DNA: TGTGCCATCAGTGAGTCAAGGGTCCCCTACGAGCAGTACTTC. It yields the protein CAISESRVPYEQYF.

In its sample, this clonotype was seen a few times. The rearrangement links TRBV5-1 to TRBJ2-5; D is perhaps TRBD2 (6 bases). This CDR3 has 14 amino acids. V dropped 2 bases and J dropped 3 bases, with 11 bases sitting between them. Germline values: CDR1 SGHRS, CDR2 YFSETQ. CDR3 region: CASSLTGVKETQYF. As DNA, the CDR3 is TGCGCCAGCAGCTTAACGGGAGTGAAAGAGACCCAGTACTTC.

This clonotype came up many times. The genes are TRBV20-1 and TRBJ2-7, with D hard to call. The CDR3 contains 11 residues. The germline CDR1 and CDR2 sequences are DFQATT and SNEGSKA (reference sequence). Trimming shortened V by 6 bases and J by 3 bases, and 9 bases separated the two germline ends. The CDR3 here is CSAVRVYEQYF. CDR3 DNA: TGCAGTGCGGTGAGAGTCTACGAGCAGTACTTC.

Worth noting for this clonotype: This may come from a read error, since a much larger clone is one base off. The chain carries TRBV9 and TRBJ1-1; D not certain. The V end lost 7 bases, the J end lost 6 bases, and 13 bases lay between the germline ends. There are 12 residues in the CDR3. CDR1 and CDR2 (germline): SGDLS, YYNGEE. The CDR3 protein is CASGQPNAEAFF. The DNA for the CDR3 is TGTGCCAGCGGGCAGCCAAACGCTGAAGCTTTCTTT.

The CDR3 bases are TGCAGTGCCCGCGGGGAACTCTACGAGCAGTACTTC. It codes for CSARGELYEQYF. The chain is built from TRBV20-1 and TRBJ2-7, with D possibly TRBD2 on 6 matching bases. The V end was cut by 6 bases, the J end by 3 bases, with 12 bases between. The CDR3 has 12 residues. Germline V gene sequence: CDR1 DFQATT, CDR2 SNEGSKA (reference sequence).

This clonotype was counted ten times or more. The chain is built from TRBV10-3 and TRBJ2-2; D may be TRBD1 or TRBD2 (5 bases each). This CDR3 is built from 14 residues. Germline V gene lookup returns CDR1 ENHRY and CDR2 SYGVKD. Trimming took off 9 bases at V and 0 bases at J, with 11 bases between the two ends. Written as DNA, the CDR3 is TGTGCCATGACCGGGACGGCGAACACCGGGGAGCTGTTTTTT. Protein: CAMTGTANTGELFF.

The CDR3 DNA is TGTGCCAGCACCCCGAGGTACAATAGCAATCAGCCCCAGCATTTT. Translating it yields CASTPRYNSNQPQHF. The V and J genes are TRBV6-5 and TRBJ1-5, with no clear D. The CDR3 is 15 amino acids. The V end lost 7 bases, the J end lost 0 bases, and 13 bases lay between the germline ends. The germline V gene has CDR1 MNHEY and CDR2 SVGAGI.

In its sample, this clonotype was seen a few times. The V gene is TRBV29-1, the J gene TRBJ2-2; perhaps D is TRBD1 or TRBD2 (6 bases each). The CDR3 sequence is 14 residues long. Germline V gene data show CDR1 as SQVTM and CDR2 as ANQGSEA. V lost 8 bases, J lost 3 bases, and 16 bases lay in between. CDR3 amino acids: CSSEGGLYTGELFF. In nucleotides, the CDR3 is TGCAGCTCTGAAGGGGGACTGTACACCGGGGAGCTGTTTTTT.

Notes on this clonotype: The junction departs from the called germline gene at one end, perhaps through a read error. This chain links TRBV7-7 with TRBJ2-5; perhaps D is TRBD1 or TRBD2 (5 bases each). CDR3 size: 13 residues. Germline-derived CDR1 and CDR2 are SSHAT and FNYEAQ (reference sequence). CDR3 sequence reads: CASSLRQPGTRYF. CDR3 coding DNA: TGTGCTAGCAGCTTGAGGCAGCCAGGGACCCGGTACTTC.

This clonotype was picked up a small number of times. The chain links TRBV12-3 or TRBV12-4 to TRBJ1-1; D remains ambiguous. Trimming left V 3 bases short and J 6 bases short, with 14 bases between. The CDR3 spans 14 residues. The CDR3 reads CASSFGVAYAEAFF. DNA of the CDR3: TGTGCCAGCAGTTTTGGGGTCGCTTACGCTGAAGCTTTCTTT.

This clonotype occurred a few times. An end of the junction differs from the germline gene, which may be a read error. V and J are TRBV19 and TRBJ1-1; D remains ambiguous. This CDR3 is built from 12 residues. Germline V lookup: CDR1 LNHDA, CDR2 SQIVND (reference sequence). Here the CDR3 DNA reads TGTGCCAGTAGTTTGGGCAACACTGGAGCTTTCTTT. It is translated as CASSLGNTGAFF.

In regard to this clonotype: One junction end does not reproduce the germline sequence, and a read error may be involved. The rearrangement links TRBV11-2 to TRBJ1-1; D unresolved. Looked up from germline, CDR1 is SGHAT and CDR2 is FQNNGV. The CDR3 covers 17 residues. This chain's CDR3 is CASSLNPLPKGYTGAFF. CDR3 in DNA: TGTGCCAGCAGCTTAAATCCCCTGCCAAAAGGGTACACTGGAGCTTTCTTT.

This clonotype occurred a few times. The chain uses TRBV7-8 and TRBJ2-7; TRBD1 agrees at 7 bases. V was clipped by 4 bases and J by 1 base; unmatched bases: 7. This CDR3 region has 15 residues. CDR1 and CDR2 from the germline V gene are SGHVS and FQNEAQ. CDR3 region: CASSSFRDSSYEQYF. CDR3 nucleotide sequence: TGTGCCAGCAGCTCGTTCCGGGACAGTTCCTACGAGCAGTACTTC.

J is TRBJ2-1 and V is TRBV5-1; D may correspond to TRBD1 or TRBD2 (5 bases each). This CDR3 is built from 14 residues. Trimming removed 0 bases from V and 7 bases from J, with 11 bases in between. CDR1 and CDR2 (germline): SGHRS, YFSETQ. CDR3 loop: CASSLAQGPNEQFF. Written as DNA, the CDR3 is TGCGCCAGCAGCTTGGCCCAGGGACCTAATGAGCAGTTCTTC.

The chain uses TRBV7-9 and TRBJ2-7; D is uncertain. The CDR3 covers 14 residues. Germline values: CDR1 SEHNR, CDR2 FQNEAQ (reference sequence). V was pared by 1 base and J by 1 base, with 8 bases between. This CDR3 reads CASSLEYSSYEQYF. In DNA form, the CDR3 reads TGTGCCAGCAGCTTAGAATACAGTTCCTACGAGCAGTACTTC. Combining the CDR3 with reference TRBV7-9 and TRBJ2-7 gives the whole variable domain DTGVSQNPRHKITKRGQNVTFRCDPISEHNRLYWYRQTLGQGPEFLTYFQNEAQLEKSRLLSDRFSAERPKGSFSTLEIQRTEQGDSAMYLCASSLEYSSYEQYFGPGTRLTVT.

CDR3 coding DNA: TGCAGTGCCATTGAACCCCGGGACAGAGCCGGGGAGCTGTTTTTT. Protein sequence: CSAIEPRDRAGELFF. This sequence joins TRBV20-1 and TRBJ2-2, with 7 bases matching TRBD1. Germline V gives CDR1 DFQATT, CDR2 SNEGSKA (reference sequence). The CDR3 sequence is 15 residues long. V trimming: 6 bases; J trimming: 6 bases; junction bases outside the gene matches: 13.

This clonotype has at least ten counts. V is TRBV7-9 and J is TRBJ1-1; a possible D gene is TRBD1 (5 bases). CDR1 is SEHNR and CDR2 is FQNEAQ in the germline V gene (reference sequence). The CDR3 contains 14 residues. V was cut by 2 bases and J by 1 base, with 8 bases left in between. CDR3 in DNA: TGTGCCAGCAGCTTAATCGGACAGAACACTGAAGCTTTCTTT. As protein: CASSLIGQNTEAFF.

With regard to this clonotype: The CDR3 ends on some other residue instead of the conserved phenylalanine or tryptophan, so this is likely a read error. It is unclear where the CDR3 begins or ends on the DNA, so no DNA is shown, and the CDR3 is as TCRdb lists it. This chain joins TRBV7-3 and TRBJ2-7; the listed D gene, TRBD1, was not tested against the DNA. The germline gives CDR1 SGHTA, CDR2 FQGTGA. The CDR3 spans 9 amino acids, including both terminal residues. This chain's CDR3 is CASSHLQGI.

V is TRBV4-1 and J is TRBJ1-1; TRBD1 aligns across 9 bases. This CDR3 is 15 amino acids long. The germline V gene encodes CDR1 MGHRA and CDR2 YSYEKL. The trim removed 1 base at V and 4 bases at J, leaving 4 bases unmatched. The CDR3 bases are TGCGCCAGCAGCCAAGTGACAGGGGGTGGCACTGAAGCTTTCTTT. Its translation is CASSQVTGGGTEAFF.

This clonotype was observed many times. The CDR3 loop is CASSLAPEGVAFF. Here the CDR3 DNA reads TGTGCCAGCAGCTTAGCCCCGGAAGGGGTGGCTTTCTTT. The chain uses TRBV7-2 and TRBJ1-1; D possibly corresponds to TRBD1 (5 bases). The CDR3 is 13 amino acids. V dropped 0 bases and J dropped 11 bases, with 13 bases sitting between them. Germline V gene lookup returns CDR1 SGHTA and CDR2 FQGNSA.

The sample holds many counts of this clonotype. This chain joins TRBV7-3 and TRBJ2-7; 7 bases align to TRBD1. This CDR3 region has 13 residues. Germline CDR1 and CDR2: SGHTA and FQGTGA. V was clipped by 4 bases and J by 7 bases; unmatched bases: 7. CDR3 DNA: TGTGCCAGCAGCTCGACAGGGTTCGGGGAGCAGTACTTC. Its protein is CASSSTGFGEQYF.

Comments on this clonotype: A much larger clone is a single base away; this may be a read error. The J gene is TRBJ2-5, the V gene TRBV15; 12 bases match TRBD1. Trimming took 1 base from V and 5 from J; bases not matched to a gene: 2. This CDR3 comprises 15 residues. Germline loops: CDR1 LNHNV, CDR2 YYDKDF (reference sequence). The DNA for the CDR3 is TGTGCCACCAGCAGAGGGGACAGGGGGCATGAGACCCAGTACTTC. It is translated as CATSRGDRGHETQYF.

This clonotype was picked up many times. The chain employs TRBV29-1 and TRBJ2-7, with TRBD2 matching 9 bases. Germline values: CDR1 SQVTM, CDR2 ANQGSEA. Trimming took 4 bases from V and 1 from J; bases not matched to a gene: 5. This CDR3 is built from 14 residues. CDR3 in DNA: TGCAGCGTTGTTAGCGGGAGAACGTCCTACGAGCAGTACTTC. Its protein product is CSVVSGRTSYEQYF.

On this clonotype itself: This may be a read error, as it is one base from a much larger clone. The chain uses TRBV2 and TRBJ1-1; weak D call: TRBD1 (5 bases). V gave up 8 bases and J gave up 0 bases, with 22 bases separating them. Germline V lookup: CDR1 SNHLY, CDR2 FYNNEI. This CDR3 has 17 residues. As DNA, the CDR3 is TGTGCCAGCTCCTGGTCTAGGACAACCAAGATGAACACTGAAGCTTTCTTT. Amino acids: CASSWSRTTKMNTEAFF.